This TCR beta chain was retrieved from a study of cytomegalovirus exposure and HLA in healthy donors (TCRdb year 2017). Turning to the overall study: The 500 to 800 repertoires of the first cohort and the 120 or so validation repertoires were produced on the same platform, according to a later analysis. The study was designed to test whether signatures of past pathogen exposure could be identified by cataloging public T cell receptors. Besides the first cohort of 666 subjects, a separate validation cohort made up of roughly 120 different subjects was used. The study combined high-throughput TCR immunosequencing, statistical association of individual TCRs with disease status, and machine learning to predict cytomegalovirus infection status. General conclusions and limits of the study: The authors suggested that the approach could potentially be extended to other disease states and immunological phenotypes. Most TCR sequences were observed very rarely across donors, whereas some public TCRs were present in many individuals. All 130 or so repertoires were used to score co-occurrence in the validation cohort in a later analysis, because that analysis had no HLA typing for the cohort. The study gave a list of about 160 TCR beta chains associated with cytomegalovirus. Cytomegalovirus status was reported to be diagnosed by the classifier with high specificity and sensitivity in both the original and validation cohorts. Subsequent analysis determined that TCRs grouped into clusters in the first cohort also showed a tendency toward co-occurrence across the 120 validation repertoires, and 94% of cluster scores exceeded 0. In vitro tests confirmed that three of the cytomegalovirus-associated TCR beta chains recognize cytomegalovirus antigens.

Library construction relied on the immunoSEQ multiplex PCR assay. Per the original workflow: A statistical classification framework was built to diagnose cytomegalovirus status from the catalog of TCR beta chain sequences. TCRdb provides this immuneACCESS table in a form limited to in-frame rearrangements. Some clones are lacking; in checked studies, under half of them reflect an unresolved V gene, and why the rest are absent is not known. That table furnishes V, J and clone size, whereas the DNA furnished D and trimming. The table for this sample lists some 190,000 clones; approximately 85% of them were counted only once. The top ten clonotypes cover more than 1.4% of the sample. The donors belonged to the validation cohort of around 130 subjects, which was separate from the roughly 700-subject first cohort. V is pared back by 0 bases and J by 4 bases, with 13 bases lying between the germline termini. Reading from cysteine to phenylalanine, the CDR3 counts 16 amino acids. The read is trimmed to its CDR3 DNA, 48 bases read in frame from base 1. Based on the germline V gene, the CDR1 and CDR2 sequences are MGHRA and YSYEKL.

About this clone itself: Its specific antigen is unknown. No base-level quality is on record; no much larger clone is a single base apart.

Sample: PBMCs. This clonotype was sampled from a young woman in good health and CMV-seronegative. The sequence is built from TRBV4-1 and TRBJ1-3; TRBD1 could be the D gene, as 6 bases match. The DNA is TGCGCCAGCAGCCAAGATCGGGGGGCCCGGGGAAACACCATATATTTT. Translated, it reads CASSQDRGARGNTIYF.